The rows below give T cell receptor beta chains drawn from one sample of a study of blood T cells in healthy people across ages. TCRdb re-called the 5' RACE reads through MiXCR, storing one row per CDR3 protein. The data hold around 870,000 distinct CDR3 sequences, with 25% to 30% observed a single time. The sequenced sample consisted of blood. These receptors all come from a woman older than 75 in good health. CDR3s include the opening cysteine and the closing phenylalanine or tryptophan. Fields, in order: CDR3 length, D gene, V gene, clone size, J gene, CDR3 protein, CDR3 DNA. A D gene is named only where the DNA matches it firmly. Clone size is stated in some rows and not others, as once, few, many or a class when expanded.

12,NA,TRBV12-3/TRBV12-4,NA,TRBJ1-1,CASGKGRGEAFF,TGTGCCAGCGGGAAAGGGAGAGGTGAAGCTTTCTTT
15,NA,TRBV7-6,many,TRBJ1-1,CASSLGHNRNTEAFF,TGTGCCAGCAGCTTGGGACACAATAGGAACACTGAAGCTTTCTTT
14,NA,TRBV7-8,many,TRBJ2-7,CASSLVWSSYEQYF,TGTGCCAGCAGCTTAGTGTGGTCCTCCTACGAGCAGTACTTC
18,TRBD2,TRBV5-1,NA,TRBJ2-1,CASTTSRGLAGAYNEQFF,TGCGCCAGCACCACAAGCAGGGGACTAGCGGGTGCCTACAATGAGCAGTTCTTC
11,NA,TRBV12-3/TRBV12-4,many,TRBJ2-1,CASSFMVEQFF,TGTGCCAGCAGTTTTATGGTTGAGCAGTTCTTC
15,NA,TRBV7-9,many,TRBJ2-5,CASSRKVQLRETQYF,TGTGCCAGCAGCCGAAAAGTACAACTCCGAGAGACCCAGTACTTC
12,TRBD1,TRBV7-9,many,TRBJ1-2,CASSLTGYGYTF,TGTGCCAGCAGCCTGACAGGGTATGGCTACACCTTC
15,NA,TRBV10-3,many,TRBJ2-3,CAISDPGVGTDTQYF,TGTGCCATCAGCGATCCAGGGGTGGGCACAGATACGCAGTATTTT
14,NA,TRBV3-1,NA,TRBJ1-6,CASSQATGNSPLHF,TGTGCCAGCAGCCAAGCTACAGGGAATTCACCCCTCCACTTT
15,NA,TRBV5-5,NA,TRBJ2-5,CASSGGAVSQETQYF,TGTGCCAGCAGCGGGGGGGCAGTTTCACAAGAGACCCAGTACTTC
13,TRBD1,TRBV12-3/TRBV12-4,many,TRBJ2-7,CASQRDRYYEQYF,TGTGCCAGCCAAAGGGACAGATACTACGAGCAGTACTTC
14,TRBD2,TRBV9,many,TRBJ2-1,CASSVSGVWDEQFF,TGTGCCAGCAGCGTTAGCGGGGTCTGGGATGAGCAGTTCTTC
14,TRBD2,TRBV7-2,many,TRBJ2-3,CASRVTSGGTTQYF,TGTGCCAGCAGGGTGACTAGCGGGGGGACTACGCAGTATTTT
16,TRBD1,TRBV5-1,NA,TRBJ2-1,CASSLEPWTGWDEQFF,TGCGCCAGCAGCTTGGAGCCCTGGACAGGGTGGGATGAGCAGTTCTTC
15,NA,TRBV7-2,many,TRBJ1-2,CASSLVIGAPEGYTF,TGTGCCAGCAGCTTAGTAATCGGGGCCCCCGAGGGCTACACCTTC
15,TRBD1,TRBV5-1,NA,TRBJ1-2,CASSQCLTGVGDYTF,TGCGCCAGCAGCCAGTGCCTGACAGGGGTGGGGGACTACACCTTC
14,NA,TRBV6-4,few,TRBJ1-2,CASSVGVGDYGYTF,TGTGCCAGCAGCGTTGGGGTAGGCGACTATGGCTACACCTTC
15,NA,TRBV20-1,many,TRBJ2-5,CSARARGRRQETQYF,TGCAGTGCTAGAGCTAGGGGACGTAGACAAGAGACCCAGTACTTC
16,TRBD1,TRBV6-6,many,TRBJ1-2,CASSRGTAVTNYGYTF,TGTGCCAGCAGCCGGGGGACAGCGGTTACTAACTATGGCTACACCTTC
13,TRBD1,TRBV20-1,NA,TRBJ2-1,CSRKSRQGIRQFF,TGCAGTCGTAAGAGCCGACAGGGGATCCGTCAGTTCTTC
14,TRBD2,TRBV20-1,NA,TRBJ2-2,CSARRLAGTEELFF,TGCAGTGCTAGAAGGCTAGCGGGGACCGAGGAGCTGTTTTTT
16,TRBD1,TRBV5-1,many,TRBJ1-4,CASSPGAGQGTEKLFF,TGCGCCAGCAGCCCCGGTGCAGGACAGGGGACTGAAAAACTGTTTTTT
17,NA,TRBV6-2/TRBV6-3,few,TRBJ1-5,CASSYLFGGERNQPQHF,TGTGCCAGCAGTTACCTATTTGGGGGAGAGCGCAATCAGCCCCAGCATTTT
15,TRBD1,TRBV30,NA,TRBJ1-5,CAWSVGGQRDQPQHF,TGTGCCTGGAGTGTAGGGGGACAGCGAGATCAGCCCCAGCATTTT
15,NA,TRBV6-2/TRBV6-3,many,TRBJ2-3,CATFPGATRKDTQYF,TGTGCCACCTTTCCAGGGGCCACCCGGAAGGATACGCAGTATTTT
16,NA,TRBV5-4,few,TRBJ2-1,CASSPRLGGGWDEQFF,TGTGCCAGCAGCCCCAGGTTGGGGGGGGGCTGGGATGAGCAGTTCTTC
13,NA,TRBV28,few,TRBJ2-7,CASGRGSSYEQYF,TGTGCCAGCGGGAGAGGGTCCTCCTACGAGCAGTACTTC
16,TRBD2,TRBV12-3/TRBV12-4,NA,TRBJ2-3,CASSQPSGGATDTQYF,TGTGCCAGCAGTCAGCCGAGCGGGGGGGCGACAGATACGCAGTATTTT
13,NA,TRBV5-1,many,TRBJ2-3,CASSLVPTDTQYF,TGCGCCAGCAGCTTGGTTCCCACAGATACGCAGTATTTT
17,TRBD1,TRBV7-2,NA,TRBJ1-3,CASSSGQGATTGNTIYF,TGTGCCAGCAGCTCGGGACAGGGGGCAACTACTGGAAACACCATATATTTT
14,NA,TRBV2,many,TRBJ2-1,CASTGGESYNEQFF,TGTGCCAGCACGGGCGGGGAATCCTACAATGAGCAGTTCTTC
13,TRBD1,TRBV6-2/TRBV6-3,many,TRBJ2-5,CASGQGERRTQYF,TGTGCCAGCGGACAGGGCGAGAGACGGACCCAGTACTTC